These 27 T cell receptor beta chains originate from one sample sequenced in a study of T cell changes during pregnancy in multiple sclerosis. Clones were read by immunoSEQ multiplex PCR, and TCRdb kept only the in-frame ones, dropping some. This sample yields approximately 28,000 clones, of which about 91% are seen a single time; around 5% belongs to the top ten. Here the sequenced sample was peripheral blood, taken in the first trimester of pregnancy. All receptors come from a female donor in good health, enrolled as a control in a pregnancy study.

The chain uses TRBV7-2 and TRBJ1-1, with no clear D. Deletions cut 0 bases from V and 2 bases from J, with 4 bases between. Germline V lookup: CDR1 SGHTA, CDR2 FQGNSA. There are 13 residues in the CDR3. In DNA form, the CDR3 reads TGTGCCAGCAGCTTAGCCCGTAACACTGAAGCTTTCTTT. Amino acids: CASSLARNTEAFF.

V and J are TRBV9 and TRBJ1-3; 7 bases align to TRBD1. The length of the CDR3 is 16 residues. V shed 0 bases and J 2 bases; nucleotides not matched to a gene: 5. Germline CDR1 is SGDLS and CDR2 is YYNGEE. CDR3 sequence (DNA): TGTGCCAGCAGCGTAGCTTTCAGGGGGACTGGAAACACCATATATTTT. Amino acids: CASSVAFRGTGNTIYF.

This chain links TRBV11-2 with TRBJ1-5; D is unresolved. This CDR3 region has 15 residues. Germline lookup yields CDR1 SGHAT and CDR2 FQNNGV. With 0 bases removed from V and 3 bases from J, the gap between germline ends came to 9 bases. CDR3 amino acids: CASSLDPGFNQPQHF. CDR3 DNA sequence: TGTGCCAGCAGCTTAGATCCGGGGTTCAATCAGCCCCAGCATTTT.

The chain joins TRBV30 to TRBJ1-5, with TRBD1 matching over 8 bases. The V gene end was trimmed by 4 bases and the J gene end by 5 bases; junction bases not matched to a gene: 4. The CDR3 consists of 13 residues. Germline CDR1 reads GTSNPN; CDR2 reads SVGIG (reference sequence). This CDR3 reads CAWTSTGDQPQHF. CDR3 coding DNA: TGTGCCTGGACCTCGACAGGGGATCAGCCCCAGCATTTT.

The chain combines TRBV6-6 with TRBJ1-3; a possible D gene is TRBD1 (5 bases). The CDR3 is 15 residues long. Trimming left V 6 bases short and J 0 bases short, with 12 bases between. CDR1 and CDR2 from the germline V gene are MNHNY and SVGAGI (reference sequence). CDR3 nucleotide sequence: TGTGCCAGCAGATCTGGACAAAGCTCTGGAAACACCATATATTTT. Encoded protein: CASRSGQSSGNTIYF.

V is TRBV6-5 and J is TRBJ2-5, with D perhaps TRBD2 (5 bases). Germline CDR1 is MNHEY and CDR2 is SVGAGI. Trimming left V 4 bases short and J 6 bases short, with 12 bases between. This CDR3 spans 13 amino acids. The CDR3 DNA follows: TGTGCCAGCAGTTCCGGCGGGCCCCAGACCCAGTACTTC. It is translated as CASSSGGPQTQYF.

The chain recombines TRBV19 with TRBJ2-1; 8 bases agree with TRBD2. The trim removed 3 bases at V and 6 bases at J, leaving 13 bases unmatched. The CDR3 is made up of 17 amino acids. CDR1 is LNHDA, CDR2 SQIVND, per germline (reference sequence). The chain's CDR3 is CASSISRPGGPGNEQFF. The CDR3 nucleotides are TGTGCCAGTAGTATTTCCCGGCCGGGGGGGCCGGGCAATGAGCAGTTCTTC.

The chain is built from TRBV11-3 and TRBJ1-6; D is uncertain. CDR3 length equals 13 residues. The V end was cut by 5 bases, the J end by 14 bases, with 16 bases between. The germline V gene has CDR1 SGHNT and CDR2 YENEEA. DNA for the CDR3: TGTGCCAGCAGCAAAGAGGCTCGGTCGGCCCTCCACTTT. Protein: CASSKEARSALHF.

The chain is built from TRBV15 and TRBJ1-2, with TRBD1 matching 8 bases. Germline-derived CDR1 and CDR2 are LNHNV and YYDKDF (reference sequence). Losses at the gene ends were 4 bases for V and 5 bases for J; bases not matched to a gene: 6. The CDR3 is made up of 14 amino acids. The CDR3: CATSTRTGPYGYTF. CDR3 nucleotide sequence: TGTGCCACCAGCACTAGGACAGGGCCGTATGGCTACACCTTC.

In DNA form, the CDR3 reads TGTGCCAGCAGTTACTCAGAAGAGGGGGGGACTGAAGCTTTCTTT. This sequence encodes CASSYSEEGGTEAFF. The rearrangement joins TRBV6-6 to TRBJ1-1; tentatively, D is TRBD1 (6 bases). CDR1 is MNHNY, CDR2 SVGAGI, per germline (reference sequence). Trimming removed 0 bases from V and 5 bases from J, with 13 bases in between. CDR3 size: 15 residues.

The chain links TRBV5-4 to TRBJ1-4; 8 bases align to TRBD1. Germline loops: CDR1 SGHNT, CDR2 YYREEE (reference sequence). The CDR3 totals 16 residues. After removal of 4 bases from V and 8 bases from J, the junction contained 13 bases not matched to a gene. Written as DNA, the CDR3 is TGTGCCAGCAGCCGAGGTCAGGGGGCCCAGGGGGAAAAACTGTTTTTT. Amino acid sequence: CASSRGQGAQGEKLFF.

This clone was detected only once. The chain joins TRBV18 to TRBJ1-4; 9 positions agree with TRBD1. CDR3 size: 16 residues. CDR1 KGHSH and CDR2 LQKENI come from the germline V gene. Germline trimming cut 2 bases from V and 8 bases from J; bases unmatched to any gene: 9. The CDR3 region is CASSPETGGRKEKLFF. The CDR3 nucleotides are TGTGCCAGCTCACCAGAGACAGGGGGAAGAAAGGAAAAACTGTTTTTT.

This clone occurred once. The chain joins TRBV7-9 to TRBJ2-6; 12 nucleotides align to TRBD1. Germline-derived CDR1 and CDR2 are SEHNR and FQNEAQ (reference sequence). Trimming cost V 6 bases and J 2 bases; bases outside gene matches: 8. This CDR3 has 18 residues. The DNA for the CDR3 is TGTGCCAGCAGGCCCATGGGACAGGGGGCTGCTGGGGCCAACGTCCTGACTTTC. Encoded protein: CASRPMGQGAAGANVLTF.

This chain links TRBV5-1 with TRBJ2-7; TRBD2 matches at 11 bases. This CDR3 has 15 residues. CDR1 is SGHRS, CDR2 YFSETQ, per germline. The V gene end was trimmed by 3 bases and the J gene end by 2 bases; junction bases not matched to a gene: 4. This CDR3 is CASSSLAGGAYEQYF. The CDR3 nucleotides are TGCGCCAGCAGCTCCCTAGCGGGGGGAGCCTACGAGCAGTACTTC. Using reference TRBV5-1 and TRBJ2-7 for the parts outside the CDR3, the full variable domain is KAGVTQTPRYLIKTRGQQVTLSCSPISGHRSVSWYQQTPGQGLQFLFEYFSETQRNKGNFPGRFSGRQFSNSRSEMNVSTLELGDSALYLCASSSLAGGAYEQYFGPGTRLTVT.

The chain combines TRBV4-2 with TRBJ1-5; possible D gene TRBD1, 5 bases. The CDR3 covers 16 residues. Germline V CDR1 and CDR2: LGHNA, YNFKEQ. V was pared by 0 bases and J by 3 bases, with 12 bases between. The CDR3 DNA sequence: TGTGCCAGCAGCCAAGACTGGGGAGGGGACAATCAGCCCCAGCATTTT. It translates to CASSQDWGGDNQPQHF.

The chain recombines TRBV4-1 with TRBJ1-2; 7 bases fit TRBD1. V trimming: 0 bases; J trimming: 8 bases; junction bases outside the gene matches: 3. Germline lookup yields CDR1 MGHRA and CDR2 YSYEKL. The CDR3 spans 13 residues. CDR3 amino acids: CASSQDGDRGYTF. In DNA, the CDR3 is TGCGCCAGCAGCCAAGATGGGGACAGAGGCTACACCTTC.

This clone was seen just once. CDR3 sequence: CASTNRPGYTF. CDR3 DNA sequence: TGTGCCAGCACCAACAGGCCCGGCTACACCTTC. The rearrangement joins TRBV2 to TRBJ1-2, with D perhaps TRBD1 (5 bases). This CDR3 contains 11 residues. The V gene's germline CDR1 is SNHLY and CDR2 FYNNEI. The ends were cut back, 7 bases at V and 8 bases at J, with 11 bases in the middle.

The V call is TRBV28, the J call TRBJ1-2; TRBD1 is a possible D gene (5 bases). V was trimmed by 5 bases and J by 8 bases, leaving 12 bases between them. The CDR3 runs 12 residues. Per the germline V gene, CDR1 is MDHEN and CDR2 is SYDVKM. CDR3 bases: TGTGCCAGCAGTAACTACAGGAGCGGCTACACCTTC. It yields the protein CASSNYRSGYTF.

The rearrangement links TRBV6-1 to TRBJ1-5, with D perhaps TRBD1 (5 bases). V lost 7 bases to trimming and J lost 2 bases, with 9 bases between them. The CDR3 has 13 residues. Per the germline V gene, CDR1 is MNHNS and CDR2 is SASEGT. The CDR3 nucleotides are TGTGCCAGCAAGACGACAGGCAATCAGCCCCAGCATTTT. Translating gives CASKTTGNQPQHF.

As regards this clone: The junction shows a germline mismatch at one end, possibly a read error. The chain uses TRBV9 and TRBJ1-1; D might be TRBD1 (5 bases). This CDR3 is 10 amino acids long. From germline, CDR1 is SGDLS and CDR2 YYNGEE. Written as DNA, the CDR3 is TGTGCCAGCAGCGACCTAGGTGGGGGGTTT. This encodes CASSDLGGGF.

The CDR3 DNA sequence: TGTGCCTGGAGTGTAATAACAGGCAACTCTGGAAACACCATATATTTT. Protein sequence: CAWSVITGNSGNTIYF. The chain couples TRBV30 to TRBJ1-3; a possible D gene is TRBD1 (5 bases). CDR3 size: 16 residues. V was cut by 0 bases and J by 0 bases, with 12 bases left in between. Germline loops: CDR1 GTSNPN, CDR2 SVGIG (reference sequence).

The CDR3 reads CASSLAVRGHEQYF. CDR3 coding DNA: TGTGCCAGCAGCTTGGCCGTCAGGGGCCACGAGCAGTACTTC. The rearrangement joins TRBV5-4 to TRBJ2-7, with D maybe TRBD1 (6 bases). The V end was cut by 0 bases, the J end by 5 bases, with 12 bases between. CDR3 size: 14 residues. From germline, CDR1 is SGHNT and CDR2 YYREEE (reference sequence).

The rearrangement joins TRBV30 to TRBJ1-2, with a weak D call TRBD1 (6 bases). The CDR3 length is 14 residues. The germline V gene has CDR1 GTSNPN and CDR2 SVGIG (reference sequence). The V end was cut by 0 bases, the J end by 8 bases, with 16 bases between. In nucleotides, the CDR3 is TGTGCCTGGAGTGTACGGTCCAGGGGTAAGGGCTACACCTTC. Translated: CAWSVRSRGKGYTF.

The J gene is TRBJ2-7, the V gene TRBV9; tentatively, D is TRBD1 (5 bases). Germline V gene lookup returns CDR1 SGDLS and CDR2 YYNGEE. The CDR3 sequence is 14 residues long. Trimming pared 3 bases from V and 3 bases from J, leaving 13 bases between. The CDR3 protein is CASSGSSRDYEQYF. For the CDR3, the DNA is TGTGCCAGCAGCGGATCATCCAGGGACTACGAGCAGTACTTC.

The CDR3 region has the DNA TGTGCCAGCACCACTGGTGGCGGATTGAATCAGCCCCAGCATTTT. It codes for CASTTGGGLNQPQHF. The chain is built from TRBV5-6 and TRBJ1-5; D is unclear. There are 15 residues in the CDR3. CDR1 and CDR2 from the germline V gene are SGHDT and YYEEEE. V gave up 6 bases and J gave up 4 bases, with 17 bases separating them.

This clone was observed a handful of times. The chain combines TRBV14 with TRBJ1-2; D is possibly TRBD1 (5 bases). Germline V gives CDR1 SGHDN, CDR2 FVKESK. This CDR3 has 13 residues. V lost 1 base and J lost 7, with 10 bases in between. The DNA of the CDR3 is TGTGCCAGCAGCCAAGCCAGGGTGGGTGGCTACACCTTC. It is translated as CASSQARVGGYTF.

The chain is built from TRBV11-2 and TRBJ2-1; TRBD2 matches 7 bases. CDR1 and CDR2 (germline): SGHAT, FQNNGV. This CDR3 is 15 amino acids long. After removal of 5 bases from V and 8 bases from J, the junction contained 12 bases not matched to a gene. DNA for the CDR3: TGTGCCAGCAGCCTCACCCCGGGGAGGGTCGATGAGCAGTTCTTC. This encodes CASSLTPGRVDEQFF. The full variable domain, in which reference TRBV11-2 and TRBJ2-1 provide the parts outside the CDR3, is EAGVAQSPRYKIIEKRQSVAFWCNPISGHATLYWYQQILGQGPKLLIQFQNNGVVDDSQLPKDRFSAERLKGVDSTLKIQPAKLEDSAVYLCASSLTPGRVDEQFFGPGTRLTVL.